The following is a T cell receptor (beta chain) sequence with its context. Its antigen is not known. The entry originates in a study of cytomegalovirus exposure and HLA in healthy donors. The CDR3 extends over 15 amino acids. V shed 5 bases and J 7 bases; nucleotides not matched to a gene: 12. Per the germline V gene, CDR1 is WNHNN and CDR2 is SYGVQD (reference sequence). Overall study results and limits: The authors later found TCR association rates varying by HLA locus, with DRB1 most and HLA-C fewest. The Asian-associated ancestry cluster reportedly had fewer N-insertions than the approximately 700-donor mean in a later analysis. At a 0.05 false discovery rate, a later analysis found about 17,000 TCR beta sequences to be associated with HLA alleles.

Researchers ran the PCR with 60 Vbeta and 13 Jbeta primers. The table came from immunoSEQ multiplex PCR; TCRdb's copy has only in-frame clones and leaves some out. The table lists 110,000 to 150,000 clones, approximately 68% of them singletons. The genes are TRBV10-1 and TRBJ2-7, with 9 positions matching TRBD2. The sample comprised PBMCs. The sequence was collected from a man between 35 and 55 years old in good health and CMV-seronegative. DNA for the CDR3: TGCGCCAGCAGTCATAGCGGGAGTTCCCATCTGGAGCAGTACTTC. This sequence encodes CASSHSGSSHLEQYF.